These T cell receptor beta chains were read from a single sample in a study of beta chain features in type 1 diabetes. Produced via immunoSEQ multiplex PCR; TCRdb's table is partial and in-frame only. Of about 360,000 clones in the sample, roughly 12% were seen once. The sample taken for sequencing was naive CD4+ T cells from blood. Receptors originate from a man younger than 30 in good health. The CDR3 runs from the conserved cysteine through the conserved F or W. The order of the fields is D gene, clone size, J gene, V gene, CDR3 protein, CDR3 DNA. The D gene is left open where the match is weak. The listing skips clone size in some rows; elsewhere it reads once, few, many or a size class.

.	few	TRBJ2-3	TRBV6-6	CASNPTVHTDTQYF	TGTGCCAGCAATCCAACTGTCCACACAGATACGCAGTATTTT
.	few	TRBJ1-1	TRBV18	CASSLAPNTGNTEAFF	TGTGCCAGCTCACTTGCTCCTAATACCGGGAACACTGAAGCTTTCTTT
.	.	TRBJ2-2	TRBV6-5	CASSQQGRITGELFF	TGTGCCAGCAGCCAACAGGGTCGGATCACCGGGGAGCTGTTTTTT
TRBD2	.	TRBJ2-3	TRBV5-1	CASSPSGGAGLYTQYF	TGCGCCAGCAGTCCTAGCGGGGGGGCAGGACTATATACGCAGTATTTT
.	.	TRBJ2-2	TRBV10-3	CAISGGPPAGELFF	TGTGCCATCTCTGGAGGCCCCCCCGCCGGGGAGCTGTTTTTT
.	.	TRBJ2-1	TRBV27	CASSLVWSHEQFF	TGTGCCAGCAGTTTAGTTTGGAGTCATGAGCAGTTCTTC
.	few	TRBJ2-2	TRBV2	CASRRQGGNTGELFF	TGTGCCAGCAGACGACAGGGAGGAAACACCGGGGAGCTGTTTTTT
TRBD1	.	TRBJ2-7	TRBV30	CAWDRTGVHYEQYF	TGTGCCTGGGATCGGACAGGGGTCCACTACGAGCAGTACTTC
TRBD1	few	TRBJ2-1	TRBV9	CASSAPRTGGWSNHYNEQFF	TGTGCCAGCAGCGCCCCCAGGACAGGGGGCTGGTCCAACCACTACAATGAGCAGTTCTTC
.	.	TRBJ2-1	TRBV19	CASSPPHGQSYNEQFF	TGTGCCAGTAGTCCGCCCCATGGACAGAGCTACAATGAGCAGTTCTTC
TRBD2	few	TRBJ2-3	TRBV7-2	CASSLIGTSGGRFTDTQYF	TGTGCCAGCAGCTTGATAGGGACTAGCGGGGGCCGCTTCACAGATACGCAGTATTTT
.	.	TRBJ2-1	TRBV28	CASSLNLGGVNEQFF	TGTGCCAGCAGTTTAAATCTTGGCGGAGTCAATGAGCAGTTCTTC
.	.	TRBJ2-1	TRBV11-1	CASSLGGRTYNEQFF	TGTGCCAGCAGCTTAGGGGGCAGGACCTACAATGAGCAGTTCTTC
.	.	TRBJ1-2	TRBV30	CAWSVTRTALYGYTF	TGTGCCTGGAGTGTTACCCGGACAGCCCTATATGGCTACACCTTC
TRBD1	few	TRBJ2-5	TRBV5-4	CASSFTGAHVETQYF	TGTGCCAGCAGCTTTACAGGGGCACATGTGGAGACCCAGTACTTC
TRBD1	.	TRBJ2-5	TRBV19	CASSKGQANQETQYF	TGTGCCAGTAGTAAGGGACAGGCTAACCAAGAGACCCAGTACTTC
TRBD2	.	TRBJ2-1	TRBV19	CASSSGLAGRNEQFF	TGTGCCAGTAGTTCGGGACTAGCGGGAAGAAATGAGCAGTTCTTC
TRBD1	.	TRBJ1-1	TRBV18	CASSPRDRVTEAFF	TGTGCCAGCTCACCACGGGACAGGGTCACTGAAGCTTTCTTT
TRBD1	.	TRBJ2-7	TRBV28	CASSLRQGRYEQYF	TGTGCCAGCAGTTTGAGACAGGGGCGCTACGAGCAGTACTTC
.	.	TRBJ1-4	TRBV5-1	CASSWGATNEKLFF	TGCGCCAGCAGCTGGGGGGCAACTAATGAAAAACTGTTTTTT
TRBD2	.	TRBJ2-7	TRBV7-9	CASSSSSGRTVSYEQYF	TGTGCCAGCAGCTCTTCTAGCGGGAGAACGGTATCCTACGAGCAGTACTTC
.	few	TRBJ2-7	TRBV2	CASSPFYEQYF	TGTGCCAGCAGTCCCTTCTACGAGCAGTACTTC
.	.	TRBJ1-2	TRBV29-1	CSVGTDIYGYTF	TGCAGCGTTGGGACAGATATCTATGGCTACACCTTC
.	few	TRBJ1-6	TRBV28	CASSWRTRSSPLHF	TGTGCCAGCAGTTGGAGGACGCGGAGCTCACCCCTCCACTTT
.	few	TRBJ2-7	TRBV7-2	CASSYGPGTYEQYF	TGTGCCAGCAGCTACGGACCGGGGACCTACGAGCAGTACTTC
TRBD1	.	TRBJ1-1	TRBV6-6	CASSYRDSEAFF	TGTGCCAGCAGTTACCGGGACAGTGAAGCTTTCTTT
TRBD2	.	TRBJ2-7	TRBV7-2	CASSMTSGSLYEQYF	TGTGCCAGCAGCATGACTAGCGGGAGTCTCTACGAGCAGTACTTC
.	.	TRBJ1-2	TRBV7-9	CASSSPWRRGAGGYTF	TGTGCCAGCAGCTCTCCCTGGCGGCGGGGGGCGGGAGGCTACACCTTC
TRBD1	.	TRBJ1-4	TRBV5-1	CASSRTGQGNEKLFF	TGCGCCAGCAGTCGAACGGGACAGGGAAATGAAAAACTGTTTTTT
TRBD2	few	TRBJ2-1	TRBV28	CASRRSGGNNEQFF	TGTGCCAGCAGGCGAAGCGGGGGGAACAATGAGCAGTTCTTC
.	.	TRBJ2-1	TRBV21-1	CASSKTSGYNEQFF	TGTGCCAGCAGCAAAACTAGCGGATACAATGAGCAGTTCTTC